These T cell receptor beta chains were read from a single sample in a study of cytomegalovirus exposure and HLA in healthy donors. Method: immunoSEQ multiplex PCR; TCRdb's copy keeps in-frame clones and lacks some. Of 150,000 to 200,000 clones listed, 60% to 85% were seen once; the top ten hold around 3.1%. The sample consisted of PBMCs. Every receptor here comes from a female donor in good health and CMV-seronegative. Both conserved end residues are part of each CDR3. D genes are given only for firm matches. Clone size is stated in some rows and not others, as once, few, many or a class when expanded.

size: few; J: TRBJ2-1; D: TRBD1; V: TRBV27; DNA: TGTGCCAGCAGTCTCCCCCTACAGGGGGTACACTTGAATGAGCAGTTCTTC; CDR3: CASSLPLQGVHLNEQFF
size: -; J: TRBJ2-7; D: TRBD1; V: TRBV9; DNA: TGTGCCAGCAGCGTAGCCGGGACAGGGGGATACGAGCAGTACTTC; CDR3: CASSVAGTGGYEQYF
size: -; J: TRBJ1-2; D: -; V: TRBV30; DNA: TGTGCCTGGAGTGGCGACAGGCGGTACTATGGCTACACCTTC; CDR3: CAWSGDRRYYGYTF
size: -; J: TRBJ1-1; D: -; V: TRBV14; DNA: TGTGCCAGCAGCCAGGAATTTGGGGGCTTCGGTGTTGACACTGAAGCTTTCTTT; CDR3: CASSQEFGGFGVDTEAFF
size: once; J: TRBJ1-1; D: -; V: TRBV7-8; DNA: TGTGCCAGCAGCCTCGGGGGGCACACTGAAGCTTTCTTT; CDR3: CASSLGGHTEAFF
size: -; J: TRBJ2-2; D: -; V: TRBV10-3; DNA: TGTGCCATCAGTCCCTACGCATCTACCGGGGAGCTGTTTTTT; CDR3: CAISPYASTGELFF
size: once; J: TRBJ2-7; D: -; V: TRBV28; DNA: TGTGCCAGCAGTTCCCCCCCCGGGACATTTAGCTCCTACGAGCAGTACTTC; CDR3: CASSSPPGTFSSYEQYF
size: -; J: TRBJ2-5; D: TRBD2; V: TRBV11-2; DNA: TGTGCCAGCAGCCTCCAGGGACTAGCGGGAGCCGGAGAGACCCAGTACTTC; CDR3: CASSLQGLAGAGETQYF
size: -; J: TRBJ2-5; D: -; V: TRBV4-1; DNA: TGCGCCAGCAGCCAGGCTGTCAGCCAAGAGACCCAGTACTTC; CDR3: CASSQAVSQETQYF
size: -; J: TRBJ1-6; D: TRBD1; V: TRBV9; DNA: TGTGCCAGCAGTAAGGAGGGGGCGCAGGTTTCACCCCTCCACTTT; CDR3: CASSKEGAQVSPLHF